One and the same sample provided the 30 T cell receptor beta chains below, sequenced in a study of Ad26.COV2.S vaccination and SARS-CoV-2 variants listed by TCRdb under 2021. What this sample's treatment or condition label stands for: 15 to 20 received Ad26.COV2.S at low or high dose, single or two shots; roughly 5 received placebo; per-sample allocation not given. For vaccine and placebo recipients, the sequenced repertoires came from samples collected on day 63 after the first injection. The library was obtained by the immunoSEQ multiplex PCR assay. The clones in this table, taken by TCRdb from immuneACCESS, are in-frame only. Not every clone is retained; where verified, under half of the shortfall comes from an unresolved V gene, and the cause of the rest is unknown. This sample comprises over 250,000 clones, approximately 89% of them detected only once. The top ten clones comprise around 3% of the sample.

This material consisted of peripheral blood, taken in a trial of Ad26.COV2.S vaccine versus placebo. The receptors were gathered from a person between 18 and 59 years old who received the Ad26.COV2.S COVID-19 vaccine or a placebo.

The V and J genes are TRBV6-5 and TRBJ1-4; TRBD1 matches at 10 bases. V shed 4 bases, J shed 7 bases, and the junction held 9 bases outside the gene matches. The length of the CDR3 is 16 residues. Germline V gene data show CDR1 as MNHEY and CDR2 as SVGAGI. CDR3: CASSSSGTGDSEKLFF. CDR3 DNA sequence: TGTGCCAGCAGTTCCTCCGGGACAGGGGATTCTGAAAAACTGTTTTTT.

This clone appeared a few times. V is TRBV3-1 (or the pseudogene TRBV3-2) and J is TRBJ1-2; no definite D call. This CDR3 region has 12 residues. The germline V gene has CDR1 LGHDT and CDR2 YNNKEL (reference sequence). Trimming left V 2 bases short and J 4 bases short, with 5 bases between. The CDR3 region has the DNA TGTGCCAGCAGCCAACTACTCTATGGCTACACCTTC. It specifies CASSQLLYGYTF.

This chain uses TRBV5-1 with TRBJ2-3, with 12 bases fitting TRBD2. The trim removed 0 bases at V and 4 bases at J, leaving 6 bases unmatched. The CDR3 is 17 amino acids. Per germline, CDR1 SGHRS and CDR2 YFSETQ. The CDR3 here is CASSLVASGRAPDTQYF. The CDR3, as DNA: TGCGCCAGCAGCTTGGTAGCTAGCGGGAGGGCCCCAGATACGCAGTATTTT.

This clone was counted a few times. This sequence joins TRBV4-1 and TRBJ1-6; D call uncertain. V was pared by 1 base and J by 10 bases, with 11 bases between. CDR1 and CDR2 from the germline V gene are MGHRA and YSYEKL. The CDR3 loop spans 14 amino acids. The CDR3 DNA is TGCGCCAGCAGCCAAGCCGGCAGTACCTCACCCCTCCACTTT. Its translation is CASSQAGSTSPLHF.

J is TRBJ2-1 and V is TRBV7-9; 7 nucleotides line up with TRBD2. The CDR3 totals 19 residues. Germline V gives CDR1 SEHNR, CDR2 FQNEAQ (reference sequence). J gave up 0 bases and V 8 bases, and 19 bases lay outside the gene matches. The CDR3 loop reads CASDRGRGIFQSSYNEQFF. The CDR3 DNA reads TGTGCCAGCGATCGGGGGAGGGGAATTTTCCAGAGCTCCTACAATGAGCAGTTCTTC.

This sequence joins TRBV18 and TRBJ1-2; D remains ambiguous. The V end lost 3 bases, the J end lost 3 bases, and 11 bases lay between the germline ends. This CDR3 comprises 14 residues. CDR1 is KGHSH and CDR2 is LQKENI in the germline V gene. CDR3: CASSPLDDYYGYTF. Written as DNA, the CDR3 is TGTGCCAGCTCACCTCTGGATGATTACTATGGCTACACCTTC.

The chain employs TRBV11-2 and TRBJ2-2, with 9 bases that match TRBD2. This CDR3 is built from 17 residues. The V segment lost 2 bases and the J segment 2 bases; nucleotides outside the gene matches: 6. Looked up from germline, CDR1 is SGHAT and CDR2 is FQNNGV. CDR3 sequence: CASSLYRGRANTGELFF. The CDR3 DNA reads as TGTGCCAGCAGCTTATATCGCGGGAGGGCCAACACCGGGGAGCTGTTTTTT.

The rearrangement uses TRBV5-4 and TRBJ2-7; 11 positions match TRBD2. V dropped 4 bases and J dropped 4; count of bases not matched to a gene: 7. The CDR3 is 15 amino acids. Germline lookup yields CDR1 SGHNT and CDR2 YYREEE (reference sequence). As DNA, the CDR3 is TGTGCCAGCAGCCTGGGACTAGCGGAATCTTACGAGCAGTACTTC. It codes for CASSLGLAESYEQYF.

The V gene is TRBV6-4, the J gene TRBJ1-2; no reliable D call. CDR1 and CDR2 from the germline V gene are MRHNA and SNTAGT. Trimming took off 5 bases at V and 2 bases at J, with 18 bases between the two ends. The CDR3 is 16 amino acids. Written as DNA, the CDR3 is TGTGCCAGCAGTCGCGGAGGGAGCGGGGTCAACTATGGCTACACCTTC. Translation: CASSRGGSGVNYGYTF.

This sequence joins TRBV6-7 and TRBJ2-2; no definite D call. TRBV6-7 is recorded as an ORF, its role being uncertain. The CDR3 is 15 amino acids. Trimming pared 0 bases from V and 8 bases from J, leaving 13 bases between. The DNA for the CDR3 is TGTGCCAGCAGTTACTCGAAGCCGGAAGCTGGGGAGCTGTTTTTT. Translated, it gives CASSYSKPEAGELFF.

The J gene is TRBJ1-2, the V gene TRBV4-1; 10 nucleotides agree with TRBD1. The CDR3 runs 17 residues. The junction had 11 bases not matched to a gene; V was cut back by 4 bases and J by 3 bases. Germline CDR1 is MGHRA and CDR2 is YSYEKL. In nucleotides, the CDR3 is TGCGCCAGCAGCCGGGGACAGGGGACCTTGGTCGACTATGGCTACACCTTC. Protein product: CASSRGQGTLVDYGYTF.

The CDR3 nucleotides read TGTGCCAGTAGTATAGGGGCTTTAGGTGAGCAGTTCTTC. It yields the protein CASSIGALGEQFF. The chain combines TRBV19 with TRBJ2-1, with D uncertain. CDR3 size: 13 residues. V was trimmed by 1 base and J by 9 bases, leaving 10 bases between them. The V gene's germline CDR1 is LNHDA and CDR2 SQIVND (reference sequence).

The J gene is TRBJ2-5, the V gene TRBV30; no definite D call. The germline V gene has CDR1 GTSNPN and CDR2 SVGIG (reference sequence). The CDR3 consists of 11 residues. Trimming pared 3 bases from V and 1 base from J, leaving 3 bases between. The CDR3 region has the DNA TGTGCCTGGAGGGTCCAAGAGACCCAGTACTTC. Translated, it gives CAWRVQETQYF.

The CDR3 sequence is CASSSISYNEQFF. For the CDR3, the DNA is TGTGCCAGCAGCAGCATCTCCTACAATGAGCAGTTCTTC. The J gene is TRBJ2-1, the V gene TRBV7-9; no reliable D call. Per the germline V gene, CDR1 is SEHNR and CDR2 is FQNEAQ (reference sequence). Trimming took 5 bases from V and 0 from J, leaving 5 bases between them. This CDR3 has 13 amino acids.

The sample holds one count of this clone. The J gene is TRBJ1-1, the V gene TRBV5-8; 10 nucleotides line up with TRBD1. The CDR3 covers 15 residues. Germline lookup yields CDR1 SGHTS and CDR2 YDEGEE. V was pared by 6 bases and J by 1 base, with 6 bases of the junction left unmatched. The CDR3 loop is CASTRTGGWNTEAFF. CDR3 bases: TGTGCCAGCACTCGGACAGGGGGGTGGAACACTGAAGCTTTCTTT.

This clone is a singleton in its sample. The sample contains more than one DNA sequence encoding this CDR3. The rearrangement joins TRBV20-1 to TRBJ2-1, with D possibly called TRBD1 or TRBD2 (5 bases each). CDR1 and CDR2 from the germline V gene are DFQATT and SNEGSKA (reference sequence). The CDR3 is made up of 10 amino acids. V shed 5 bases and J shed 7 bases, with 6 bases lying between them. The CDR3 sequence: CSAGGNEQFF. CDR3 nucleotides: TGCAGTGCTGGGGGAAATGAGCAGTTCTTC.

This chain uses TRBV2 with TRBJ1-5; perhaps TRBD1 as D (5 bases). CDR1 is SNHLY, CDR2 FYNNEI, per germline. The V and J ends lost 3 bases and 4 bases respectively, with 13 bases between them. The CDR3 consists of 15 residues. Here the CDR3 DNA reads TGTGCCAGCAGTGATTTAGGACAACTGAATCAGCCCCAGCATTTT. It specifies CASSDLGQLNQPQHF.

The chain recombines TRBV30 with TRBJ1-3, with D perhaps matching TRBD1 (6 bases). Trimming took off 4 bases at V and 0 bases at J, with 10 bases between the two ends. Germline V lookup: CDR1 GTSNPN, CDR2 SVGIG (reference sequence). This CDR3 has 14 amino acids. CDR3 sequence (DNA): TGTGCCTGGACCGTGACAGGCTCTGGAAACACCATATATTTT. Protein product: CAWTVTGSGNTIYF. The variable domain in full, with the rest retrieved from reference TRBV30 and TRBJ1-3, is SQTIHQWPATLVQPVGSPLSLECTVEGTSNPNLYWYRQAAGRGLQLLFYSVGIGQISSEVPQNLSASRPQDRQFILSSKKLLLSDSGFYLCAWTVTGSGNTIYFGEGSWLTVV.

This sequence joins TRBV18 and TRBJ2-3, with 7 positions matching TRBD1. J lost 1 base, V lost 2 bases, and 9 bases had no gene match. This CDR3 is built from 17 residues. In germline, CDR1 is KGHSH, CDR2 LQKENI. CDR3: CASSPKNRQGGTDTQYF. Written as DNA, the CDR3 is TGTGCCAGCTCACCAAAAAACCGACAGGGTGGCACAGATACGCAGTATTTT.

The chain carries TRBV13 and TRBJ2-7, with 7 nucleotides matching TRBD1. The CDR3 spans 14 residues. V trimming: 4 bases; J trimming: 0 bases; junction bases outside the gene matches: 3. Germline V gives CDR1 PRHDT, CDR2 FYEKMQ (reference sequence). CDR3 residues: CASSSGQDSYEQYF. CDR3 DNA: TGTGCCAGCAGCTCAGGACAGGACTCCTACGAGCAGTACTTC.

V is TRBV6-5 and J is TRBJ2-5, with TRBD2 identical over 7 bases. V lost 4 bases and J lost 4; bases outside the gene matches: 3. CDR1 and CDR2 from the germline V gene are MNHEY and SVGAGI. The CDR3 is made up of 13 amino acids. The CDR3 nucleotides are TGTGCCAGCAGTTCGGGGGGAAGAGAGACCCAGTACTTC. Its protein is CASSSGGRETQYF.

This clone was found a few times. The gene calls are TRBV25-1 and TRBJ1-4, with D hard to call. The CDR3 is 12 residues long. Germline-derived CDR1 and CDR2 are MGHDK and SYGVNS. The V end lost 4 bases, the J end lost 7 bases, and 7 bases lay between the germline ends. CDR3 bases: TGTGCCAGCAGTGGCTACAGTGAAAAACTGTTTTTT. It specifies CASSGYSEKLFF.

The rearrangement joins TRBV5-1 to TRBJ2-1; the D gene is possibly TRBD1 (5 bases). The V gene's germline CDR1 is SGHRS and CDR2 YFSETQ. This CDR3 is 13 amino acids long. Trimming removed 1 base at V and 6 bases at J, with 8 bases between. This chain's CDR3 is CASSLQGLNEQFF. In DNA form, the CDR3 reads TGCGCCAGCAGCTTGCAGGGCCTCAATGAGCAGTTCTTC.

The chain has TRBV5-1 and TRBJ1-1; no definite D call. The V gene lost 5 bases and the J gene lost 3 bases, with 14 bases spanning the gap. Per the germline V gene, CDR1 is SGHRS and CDR2 is YFSETQ. The CDR3 consists of 14 residues. CDR3 DNA sequence: TGCGCCAGCAGATTCCTACGAGGAGACACTGAAGCTTTCTTT. Translating gives CASRFLRGDTEAFF.

V gene TRBV5-3 combines with J gene TRBJ1-6; 9 bases match TRBD1. TRBV5-3 is marked as an open reading frame, function uncertain. This CDR3 region has 17 residues. The junction had 5 bases not matched to a gene; V was cut back by 2 bases and J by 2 bases. DNA of the CDR3: TGTGCCAGAAGCTTCAGCGGGACAGGGCCCTATAATTCACCCCTCCACTTT. It is translated as CARSFSGTGPYNSPLHF.

The chain uses TRBV11-2 and TRBJ2-1, with TRBD1 matching 7 bases. The J segment lost 5 bases and the V segment lost 6 bases, leaving 10 bases of the junction unmatched. CDR1 and CDR2 (germline): SGHAT, FQNNGV. The CDR3 is 15 amino acids. The CDR3 reads CASRQTGTENNEQFF. The CDR3 DNA follows: TGTGCCAGCAGGCAAACCGGGACAGAGAACAATGAGCAGTTCTTC.

The chain uses TRBV5-1 and TRBJ2-1, with 7 bases aligning to TRBD2. Trimming removed 1 base from V and 6 bases from J; junction bases left unmatched: 4. The germline gives CDR1 SGHRS, CDR2 YFSETQ. This CDR3 is 14 amino acids long. CDR3 sequence (DNA): TGCGCCAGCAGCTTGAACCCGGGAGGCAATGAGCAGTTCTTC. Translation gives CASSLNPGGNEQFF.

This sequence joins TRBV7-8 and TRBJ2-3; D unresolved. Germline V lookup: CDR1 SGHVS, CDR2 FQNEAQ. The V and J ends lost 5 bases and 1 base respectively, with 19 bases between them. This CDR3 is 17 amino acids long. CDR3 nucleotide sequence: TGTGCCAGCAGCCGGGTAGGATCCGGCCGTGGCACAGATACGCAGTATTTT. This gives the protein CASSRVGSGRGTDTQYF.

V is TRBV5-8 and J is TRBJ1-4, with TRBD1 identical over 10 bases. The CDR3 has 17 amino acids. With V trimmed by 4 bases and J by 0 bases, 6 bases remained unmatched. Looked up from germline, CDR1 is SGHTS and CDR2 is YDEGEE. The CDR3 protein is CASSGWDRGTTNEKLFF. CDR3 nucleotide sequence: TGTGCCAGCAGCGGATGGGACAGGGGTACAACTAATGAAAAACTGTTTTTT.

The chain recombines TRBV28 with TRBJ2-2, with D uncertain. The germline V gene encodes CDR1 MDHEN and CDR2 SYDVKM. The CDR3 covers 15 residues. V lost 5 bases, J lost 2 bases, and 12 bases lay in between. The CDR3 loop reads CASSVEGPNTGELFF. The CDR3 DNA is TGTGCCAGCAGTGTTGAAGGACCCAACACCGGGGAGCTGTTTTTT.